This TCR beta chain is from a study of tumor-infiltrating lymphocytes in primary liver carcinoma. About the research overall: Patients included men and women of 30 to 69 years.

Blood RNA originated from unsorted whole blood, with germline DNA additionally extracted. Germline CDR1 MNHEY, CDR2 SVGAGI. The CDR3 spans 15 residues. Turning to this clonotype: One junction end disagrees with the germline gene, perhaps due to a read error.

Priming with a constant-region primer yielded TCR beta cDNA from approximately 500 ng total RNA. Modified slightly, ARM-PCR produced TCR beta libraries over three nested multiplex PCR rounds. TRBV1-TRBV30 forward primers and a C-beta reverse primer were used in the first two PCR rounds, which each ran for 9 to 10 cycles. In TCRdb, the multiplex PCR reads were re-called with MiXCR into one record per CDR3 protein. Of about 320,000 distinct CDR3 sequences listed, almost 60% are singletons. The origin of this receptor is a woman aged 25 to 39 with primary liver carcinoma and hepatitis B virus infection. The sequencing sample was made of peripheral blood. V usage is TRBV6-5 and J usage is TRBJ2-5; 9 bases agree with TRBD2. The CDR3 reads CANSYERGAGETQYF. The CDR3 DNA reads TGTGCCAACAGTTACGAGCGGGGGGCGGGAGAGACCCAGTACTTC.